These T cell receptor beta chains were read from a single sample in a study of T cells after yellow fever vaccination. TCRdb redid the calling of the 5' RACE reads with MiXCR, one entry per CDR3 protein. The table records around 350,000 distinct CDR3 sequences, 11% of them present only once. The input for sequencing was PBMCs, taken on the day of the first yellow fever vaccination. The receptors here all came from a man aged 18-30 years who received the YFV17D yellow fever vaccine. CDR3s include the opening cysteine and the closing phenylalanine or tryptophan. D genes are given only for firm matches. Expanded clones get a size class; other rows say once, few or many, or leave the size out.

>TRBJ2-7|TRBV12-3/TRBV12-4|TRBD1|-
CASSWDRGRYEQYF
TGTGCCAGCAGTTGGGACAGGGGGCGCTACGAGCAGTACTTC
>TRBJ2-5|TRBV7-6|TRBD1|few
CASSMDRGMETQYF
TGTGCCAGCAGTATGGACAGGGGAATGGAGACCCAGTACTTC
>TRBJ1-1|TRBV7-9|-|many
CASSFKSGNTEAFF
TGTGCCAGCAGCTTTAAATCCGGGAACACTGAAGCTTTCTTT
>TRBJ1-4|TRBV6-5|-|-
CASSLGRVGSGEKLFF
TGTGCCAGCAGTTTGGGGCGCGTCGGGTCCGGAGAAAAACTGTTTTTT
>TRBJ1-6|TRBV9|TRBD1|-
CASSVRDRGNSPLHF
TGTGCCAGCAGCGTCAGGGACAGGGGTAATTCACCCCTCCACTTT
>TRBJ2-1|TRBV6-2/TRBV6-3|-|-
CASSYGRRGLKREVDYNEQFF
TGTGCCAGCAGTTACGGTAGGCGGGGGCTAAAAAGGGAAGTGGATTACAATGAGCAGTTCTTC
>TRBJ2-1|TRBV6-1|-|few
CASTLGRNNEQFF
TGTGCCAGTACATTGGGAAGGAACAATGAGCAGTTCTTC
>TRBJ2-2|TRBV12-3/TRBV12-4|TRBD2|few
CASSLFPLAGVFLGELFF
TGTGCCAGCAGTTTATTTCCCCTAGCGGGGGTGTTTCTTGGCGAGCTGTTTTTT
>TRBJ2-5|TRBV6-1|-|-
CASSPQTSIETQYF
TGTGCCAGCAGTCCACAGACTAGTATAGAGACCCAGTACTTC
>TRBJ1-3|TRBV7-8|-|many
CASSLGPEFGNTIYF
TGTGCCAGCAGCTTAGGGCCAGAGTTTGGAAACACCATATATTTT
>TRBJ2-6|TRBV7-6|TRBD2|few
CASSLGLAGSGANVLTF
TGTGCCAGCAGCTTAGGGCTAGCGGGTTCTGGGGCCAACGTCCTGACTTTC
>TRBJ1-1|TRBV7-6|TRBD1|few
CASRRKTGGAFETEAFF
TGTGCCAGCAGGCGAAAAACAGGGGGAGCTTTCGAAACTGAAGCTTTCTTT
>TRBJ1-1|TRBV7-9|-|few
CASSSRRVGAWTEAFF
TGTGCCAGCAGCTCCCGGCGTGTGGGGGCATGGACTGAAGCTTTCTTT
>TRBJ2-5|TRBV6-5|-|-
CASSWTSRESQYF
TGTGCCAGCAGTTGGACCTCAAGAGAGTCCCAGTACTTC
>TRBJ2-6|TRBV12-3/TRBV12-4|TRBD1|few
CASTERQGADGANVLTF
TGTGCCAGCACCGAACGGCAGGGGGCAGACGGGGCCAACGTCCTGACTTTC
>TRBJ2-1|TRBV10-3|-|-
CAIMTGGDEQFF
TGTGCCATCATGACCGGCGGGGATGAGCAGTTCTTC
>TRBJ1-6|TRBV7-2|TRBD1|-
CASSLRAASGGNSPLHF
TGTGCCAGCAGCTTAAGGGCCGCCTCAGGGGGCAATTCACCCCTCCACTTT
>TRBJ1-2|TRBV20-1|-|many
CSARGGRHNYGYTF
TGCAGTGCTAGAGGGGGCAGGCATAACTATGGCTACACCTTC
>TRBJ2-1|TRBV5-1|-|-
CASSAEQSNEQFF
TGCGCCAGCAGCGCTGAACAGAGCAATGAGCAGTTCTTC
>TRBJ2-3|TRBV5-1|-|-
CASSQQGDTQYF
TGCGCCAGCAGTCAACAGGGCGATACGCAGTATTTT
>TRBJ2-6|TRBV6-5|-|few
CASSSMLYPGANVLTF
TGTGCCAGCAGTTCGATGCTTTATCCTGGGGCCAACGTCCTGACTTTC
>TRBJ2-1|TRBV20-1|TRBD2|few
CSAQSPGLVNNEQFF
TGCAGTGCTCAATCACCCGGACTAGTCAACAATGAGCAGTTCTTC
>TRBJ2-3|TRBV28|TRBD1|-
CASRGPGQGFADTQYF
TGTGCCAGCAGGGGACCGGGACAGGGGTTTGCAGATACGCAGTATTTT
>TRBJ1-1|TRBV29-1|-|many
CSVCSQTPEAFF
TGCAGCGTTTGTTCCCAAACCCCCGAAGCTTTCTTT
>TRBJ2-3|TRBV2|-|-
CASRKGAGVGDTQYF
TGTGCCAGCAGGAAGGGAGCCGGGGTGGGAGATACGCAGTATTTT
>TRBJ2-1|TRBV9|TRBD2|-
CASSVERGGVLNEQFF
TGTGCCAGCAGCGTAGAGCGGGGGGGCGTCCTCAATGAGCAGTTCTTC
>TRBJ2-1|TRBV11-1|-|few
CASSKHREDEQFF
TGTGCCAGCAGCAAACACAGGGAGGATGAGCAGTTCTTC
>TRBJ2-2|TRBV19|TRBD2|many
CASRLAGVTETGELFF
TGTGCCAGTCGGCTAGCGGGGGTCACGGAGACCGGGGAGCTGTTTTTT
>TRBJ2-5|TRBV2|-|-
CASSDRGKETQYF
TGTGCCAGCAGTGACCGTGGGAAAGAGACCCAGTACTTC
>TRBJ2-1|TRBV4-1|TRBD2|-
CASSLRGFYNEQFF
TGCGCCAGCAGCCTGCGGGGGTTCTACAATGAGCAGTTCTTC
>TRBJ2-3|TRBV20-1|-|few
CSARGGATDTQYF
TGCAGTGCTAGAGGGGGCGCGACAGATACGCAGTATTTT
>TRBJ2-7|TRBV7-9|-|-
CASSFKSYEQYF
TGTGCCAGCAGCTTTAAGAGTTACGAGCAGTACTTC